This T cell receptor beta chain was found in a study of patients and donors after allogeneic stem cell transplantation. In TCRdb, the RT-PCR reads were re-called with MiXCR into one record per CDR3 protein. The data show fewer than 500,000 distinct CDR3 sequences, approximately 16% seen once. V was clipped by 7 bases and J by 2 bases, with 24 bases between them. Per the germline V gene, CDR1 is MDHEN and CDR2 is SYDVKM. This CDR3 region has 17 residues. This clonotype has only a few counts. Specimen: blood, either unsorted or a sorted T cell fraction (not recorded which). This chain uses TRBV28 with TRBJ2-7; perhaps TRBD2 as D (6 bases). The sequence derives from a human donor who was either an allogeneic HSCT recipient or a stem cell or donor lymphocyte infusion donor (not recorded which). It is not recorded whose cells these are; they may come from a transplant donor. For the CDR3, the DNA is TGTGCCAGCACCCCTGACCGACTAGTAGGGAACCCCTACGAGCAGTACTTC. Protein sequence: CASTPDRLVGNPYEQYF.